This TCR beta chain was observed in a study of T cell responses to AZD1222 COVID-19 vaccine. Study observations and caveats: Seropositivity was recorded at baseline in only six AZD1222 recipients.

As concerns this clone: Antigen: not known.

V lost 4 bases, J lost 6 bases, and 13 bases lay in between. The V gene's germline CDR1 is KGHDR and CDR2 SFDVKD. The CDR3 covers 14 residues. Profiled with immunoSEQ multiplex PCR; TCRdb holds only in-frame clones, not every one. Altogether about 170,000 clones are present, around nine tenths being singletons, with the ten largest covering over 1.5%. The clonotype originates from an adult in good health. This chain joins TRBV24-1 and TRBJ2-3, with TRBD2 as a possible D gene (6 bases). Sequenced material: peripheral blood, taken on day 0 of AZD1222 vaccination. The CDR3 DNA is TGTGCCACCAGTGACCCCGCCGGGAGTGATACGCAGTATTTT. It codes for CATSDPAGSDTQYF.